Each of the 17 T cell receptor beta chains below was sequenced from the same sample in a study of shared clonotypes between healthy human individuals. Produced via immunoSEQ multiplex PCR; TCRdb's table is partial and in-frame only. The repertoire consists of roughly 450,000 clones, with approximately 85% occurring once and the leading ten covering roughly 13%. The specimen was PBMCs. Receptor source: a middle-aged woman in good health. Some clones in this sample may be carry-over from other donors' samples.

The chain carries TRBV19 and TRBJ1-5; D is perhaps TRBD1 (5 bases). The length of the CDR3 is 14 residues. Germline V gives CDR1 LNHDA, CDR2 SQIVND (reference sequence). Trimming stripped 4 bases from V and 5 bases from J, with 12 bases between. Here the CDR3 DNA reads TGTGCCAGTAGTAAGACCAGCAGGGATCAGCCCCAGCATTTT. Its translation is CASSKTSRDQPQHF.

This chain uses TRBV14 with TRBJ2-3; D possibly uses TRBD1 or TRBD2 (6 bases each). V was cut by 1 base and J by 2 bases, with 10 bases left in between. This CDR3 spans 15 amino acids. The V gene's germline CDR1 is SGHDN and CDR2 FVKESK. The CDR3 sequence: CASSQVGGPTDTQYF. CDR3 DNA sequence: TGTGCCAGCAGCCAAGTAGGGGGGCCCACAGATACGCAGTATTTT.

This clone came up a few times. The rearrangement uses TRBV7-8 and TRBJ1-2; D not certain. V was clipped by 1 base and J by 4 bases, with 7 bases between them. Germline V gene sequence: CDR1 SGHVS, CDR2 FQNEAQ. CDR3 length equals 13 residues. CDR3 region: CASSLETGYGYTF. In DNA form, the CDR3 reads TGTGCCAGCAGCTTAGAAACGGGCTATGGCTACACCTTC.

This clone showed up just once. The chain has TRBV28 and TRBJ2-5, with D perhaps assigned TRBD1 or TRBD2 (7 bases each). The CDR3 totals 15 residues. CDR1 is MDHEN, CDR2 SYDVKM, per germline. Trimming cost V 4 bases and J 5 bases, with 17 bases left between them. CDR3: CASSSPGGGVETQYF. Written as DNA, the CDR3 is TGTGCCAGCAGTTCCCCAGGGGGAGGGGTGGAGACCCAGTACTTC.

The chain is built from TRBV28 and TRBJ2-3; TRBD2 agrees at 12 bases. Germline CDR1 reads MDHEN; CDR2 reads SYDVKM. J lost 3 bases, V lost 6 bases, and 10 bases had no gene match. The CDR3 covers 17 residues. The CDR3 nucleotides are TGTGCCAGCAGCCTCGAGACTAGCGGGAGTAGGACAGATACGCAGTATTTT. Translation: CASSLETSGSRTDTQYF.

The gene calls are TRBV19 and TRBJ2-1; 10 nucleotides agree with TRBD2. CDR1 is LNHDA and CDR2 is SQIVND in the germline V gene (reference sequence). The length of the CDR3 is 15 residues. V gave up 3 bases and J gave up 9 bases; unmatched junction bases: 8. The CDR3 spells CASSIGSGRGGEQFF. The CDR3 DNA reads TGTGCCAGTAGTATTGGGAGCGGGAGGGGAGGTGAGCAGTTCTTC.

The chain is built from TRBV6-1 and TRBJ2-7, with TRBD2 as a possible D gene (5 bases). V was trimmed by 6 bases and J by 0 bases, leaving 12 bases between them. The CDR3 runs 14 residues. Per the germline V gene, CDR1 is MNHNS and CDR2 is SASEGT. The chain's CDR3 is CASRGVPSSYEQYF. CDR3 nucleotides: TGTGCCAGCAGGGGAGTTCCGAGCTCCTACGAGCAGTACTTC.

V and J are TRBV7-3 and TRBJ2-7; the D gene could be TRBD1 or TRBD2 (6 bases each). This CDR3 contains 16 residues. The V end lost 5 bases, the J end lost 3 bases, and 20 bases lay between the germline ends. Germline values: CDR1 SGHTA, CDR2 FQGTGA. CDR3 region: CASSLYPGGTLYEQYF. In nucleotides, the CDR3 is TGTGCCAGCAGCCTATATCCCGGGGGCACCCTCTACGAGCAGTACTTC.

The chain employs TRBV14 and TRBJ1-3, with 9 bases matching TRBD1. This CDR3 comprises 17 residues. V shed 4 bases, J shed 5 bases, and the junction held 12 bases outside the gene matches. Germline V gives CDR1 SGHDN, CDR2 FVKESK. CDR3: CASSPLDGTGSRNTIYF. The CDR3 region has the DNA TGTGCCAGCAGCCCACTCGACGGGACAGGGTCAAGAAACACCATATATTTT.

This chain uses TRBV11-2 with TRBJ2-3; 14 bases are shared with TRBD2. The CDR3 runs 16 residues. Per germline, CDR1 SGHAT and CDR2 FQNNGV. The trim removed 7 bases at V and 4 bases at J, leaving 7 bases unmatched. The CDR3 coding sequence is TGTGCCAGCATGGGAGTGGGACTAGCGGGAGCAGATACGCAGTATTTT. Its translation is CASMGVGLAGADTQYF.

The chain carries TRBV27 and TRBJ2-7; perhaps TRBD1 as D (6 bases). CDR3 size: 18 residues. Germline lookup yields CDR1 MNHEY and CDR2 SMNVEV (reference sequence). V lost 4 bases to trimming and J lost 1 base, with 23 bases between them. The chain's CDR3 is CASSSRPHQLGQSYEQYF. As DNA, the CDR3 is TGTGCCAGCAGTTCACGGCCCCACCAACTCGGACAGTCCTACGAGCAGTACTTC.

This clone was observed a handful of times. The chain recombines TRBV27 with TRBJ2-7, with D possibly TRBD1 on 6 matching bases. Germline V gives CDR1 MNHEY, CDR2 SMNVEV (reference sequence). Trimming shortened V by 6 bases and J by 4 bases, and 10 bases separated the two germline ends. The CDR3 sequence is 12 residues long. The CDR3 DNA sequence: TGTGCCAGCAGGATTGACAGGTACGAGCAGTACTTC. Translated, it gives CASRIDRYEQYF.

This chain links TRBV7-9 with TRBJ2-5, with D perhaps TRBD1 (5 bases). V lost 1 base and J lost 5, with 17 bases in between. This CDR3 is 16 amino acids long. From germline, CDR1 is SEHNR and CDR2 FQNEAQ (reference sequence). The CDR3 DNA is TGTGCCAGCAGCTTAGGGGCAGGGTCGACCGTCGAGACCCAGTACTTC. Its protein product is CASSLGAGSTVETQYF. The entire variable domain, with the rest obtained from reference TRBV7-9 and TRBJ2-5, is as follows: DTGVSQNPRHKITKRGQNVTFRCDPISEHNRLYWYRQTLGQGPEFLTYFQNEAQLEKSRLLSDRFSAERPKGSFSTLEIQRTEQGDSAMYLCASSLGAGSTVETQYFGPGTRLLVL.

Concerning this clone: It may be a read error: a sequence one base away is much more abundant. The chain recombines TRBV27 with TRBJ2-7, with D tentatively TRBD2 (6 bases). Trimming took 7 bases from V and 6 from J, leaving 16 bases between them. Germline V gene sequence: CDR1 MNHEY, CDR2 SMNVEV (reference sequence). The length of the CDR3 is 13 residues. The CDR3 sequence is CASNSRLEGEQYF. Written as DNA, the CDR3 is TGTGCCAGCAATTCGAGACTAGAAGGCGAGCAGTACTTC.

This clone was observed once. V is TRBV28 and J is TRBJ1-2; D unclear. Trimming removed 1 base at V and 4 bases at J, with 16 bases between. The CDR3 is 16 residues long. Germline V gene lookup returns CDR1 MDHEN and CDR2 SYDVKM. CDR3 amino acids: CASSLFLAEVSYGYTF. DNA of the CDR3: TGTGCCAGCAGTTTATTTTTGGCAGAAGTCTCCTATGGCTACACCTTC.

As for this clone: The junction differs from germline at one of its ends, possibly a read error. This chain connects TRBV28 to TRBJ2-7, with TRBD1 matching 8 bases. The germline V gene has CDR1 MDHEN and CDR2 SYDVKM. This CDR3 region has 11 residues. The CDR3 is CASSSRTGRSF. In DNA, the CDR3 is TGTGCCAGCAGTTCTAGGACAGGGAGGTCCTTC.

The chain joins TRBV2 to TRBJ1-5; the D is unclear. This CDR3 spans 13 amino acids. The germline CDR1 and CDR2 sequences are SNHLY and FYNNEI. Trimming shortened V by 4 bases and J by 6 bases, and 10 bases separated the two germline ends. Here the CDR3 reads CASSGEVAQPQHF. Written as DNA, the CDR3 is TGTGCCAGCAGTGGTGAGGTAGCTCAGCCCCAGCATTTT.